This T cell receptor beta chain was observed in a study of shared T cell receptors in the human thymus. TCRdb's table, derived via immunoSEQ multiplex PCR, lists solely in-frame clones and lacks some. This repertoire shows hundreds of thousands of clones, approximately 78% found once; its top ten account for more than 0.01%. Germline V CDR1 and CDR2: MNHEY, SMNVEV (reference sequence). The junction had 2 bases not matched to a gene; V was cut back by 3 bases and J by 0 bases. The CDR3 is 14 amino acids. Comments on this clone: This same CDR3 is encoded by further DNA sequences in the sample.

These data are also associated with another study on human thymus T cells. That report notes: Among the donors, all were healthy Finnish infants having corrective surgery for congenital heart defects. It was from resections taken during corrective heart surgery that the thymus tissue came. Thymic repertoires from unrelated individuals overlapped highly, related research reported.

The specimen was thymocytes. The V call is TRBV27, the J call TRBJ2-7, with TRBD1 identical over 7 bases. This TCR derives from a boy younger than two with a congenital heart defect. This chain's CDR3 is CASSLRQGSYEQYF. The CDR3 DNA follows: TGTGCCAGCAGTTTGAGACAGGGCTCCTACGAGCAGTACTTC.